This passage covers 22 T cell receptor beta chains from one sample sequenced in a study of blood T cell repertoires in COVID-19. This table comes from immunoSEQ multiplex PCR, and its TCRdb copy is limited to in-frame clones, with some not included. Of 170,000 or so clones listed, about 83% are singletons. Sequenced input: peripheral blood. The receptors originated from a human donor in a cohort sampled during active COVID-19.

Regarding this clone: Other DNA sequences in this sample translate to the same CDR3. This sequence joins TRBV19 and TRBJ1-6; possible D gene TRBD1, 5 bases. Trimming stripped 6 bases from V and 5 bases from J, with 14 bases between. The germline gives CDR1 LNHDA, CDR2 SQIVND (reference sequence). The CDR3 is 15 amino acids. Here the CDR3 reads CASSIQQGDNSPLHF. As DNA, the CDR3 is TGTGCCAGTAGCATACAACAAGGGGATAATTCACCCCTCCACTTT.

The chain carries TRBV7-9 and TRBJ1-2; D gene ambiguous. Trimming stripped 1 base from V and 1 base from J, with 7 bases between. This CDR3 comprises 14 residues. Looked up from germline, CDR1 is SEHNR and CDR2 is FQNEAQ (reference sequence). The CDR3 loop reads CASSLETSNYGYTF. CDR3 sequence (DNA): TGTGCCAGCAGCTTAGAGACAAGTAACTATGGCTACACCTTC.

The chain employs TRBV29-1 and TRBJ2-1; perhaps TRBD2 as D (7 bases). The germline V and J ends were trimmed by 6 bases and 1 base, with 16 bases remaining between them. The germline V gene has CDR1 SQVTM and CDR2 ANQGSEA. This CDR3 is built from 15 residues. Written as DNA, the CDR3 is TGCAGCGTCCATAGAGGGGGGGCTTCCTACAATGAGCAGTTCTTC. Amino acids: CSVHRGGASYNEQFF.

The CDR3 here is CASTSAGTGWEYGYTF. The CDR3 bases are TGTGCCAGCACCTCCGCCGGGACAGGGTGGGAGTATGGCTACACCTTC. The chain carries TRBV27 and TRBJ1-2, with 9 bases lining up with TRBD1. The V gene's germline CDR1 is MNHEY and CDR2 SMNVEV (reference sequence). The CDR3 extends over 16 amino acids. The J segment lost 5 bases and the V segment lost 7 bases, leaving 14 bases of the junction unmatched.

This clone was counted only a few times. V gene TRBV19 combines with J gene TRBJ2-2; 8 bases are a match to TRBD1. V lost 5 bases to trimming and J lost 5 bases; unmatched junction nucleotides: 4. The CDR3 length is 14 residues. Germline CDR1 and CDR2: LNHDA and SQIVND (reference sequence). The CDR3 DNA sequence: TGTGCCAGTAGTGGACAGGGCGGAACCGGGGAGCTGTTTTTT. Protein sequence: CASSGQGGTGELFF. Drawing the rest from reference TRBV19 and TRBJ2-2, the complete variable domain is DGGITQSPKYLFRKEGQNVTLSCEQNLNHDAMYWYRQDPGQGLRLIYYSQIVNDFQKGDIAEGYSVSREKKESFPLTVTSAQKNPTAFYLCASSGQGGTGELFFGEGSRLTVL.

The chain joins TRBV7-9 to TRBJ2-7; D perhaps matches TRBD1 (5 bases). Germline assignment: CDR1 SEHNR and CDR2 FQNEAQ (reference sequence). This CDR3 comprises 15 residues. The ends were cut back, 1 base at V and 2 bases at J, with 12 bases in the middle. The CDR3 loop reads CASSLVKAGTYEQYF. The CDR3 bases are TGTGCCAGCAGCTTAGTAAAGGCAGGGACCTACGAGCAGTACTTC.

Concerning this clone itself: The sample holds other DNA sequences that translate to the same CDR3. V and J are TRBV6-5 and TRBJ2-7, with 9 bases matching TRBD1. V shed 2 bases, J shed 4 bases, and the junction held 3 bases outside the gene matches. Germline V gene sequence: CDR1 MNHEY, CDR2 SVGAGI. The CDR3 loop spans 14 amino acids. CDR3 loop: CASSYDRGAYEQYF. The CDR3 bases are TGTGCCAGCAGTTACGACAGGGGGGCGTACGAGCAGTACTTC.

The gene calls are TRBV6-2 or TRBV6-3 and TRBJ2-7, with D possibly matching TRBD2 (5 bases). Trimming stripped 1 base from V and 5 bases from J, with 12 bases between. Germline assignment: CDR1 MNHEY and CDR2 SVGEGT. This CDR3 has 14 amino acids. The chain's CDR3 is CASSYYGVTDEQYF. Here the CDR3 DNA reads TGTGCCAGCAGTTACTACGGGGTCACGGACGAGCAGTACTTC.

The chain has TRBV7-2 and TRBJ2-2, with 10 bases identical to TRBD1. J gave up 7 bases and V 1 base, and 3 bases lay outside the gene matches. This CDR3 has 15 amino acids. The germline V gene has CDR1 SGHTA and CDR2 FQGNSA. CDR3 DNA: TGTGCCAGCAGCTTAGGGACAGGGGGGTACGGGGAGCTGTTTTTT. Translated: CASSLGTGGYGELFF. The full variable domain, completed using reference TRBV7-2 and TRBJ2-2, is GAGVSQSPSNKVTEKGKDVELRCDPISGHTALYWYRQSLGQGLEFLIYFQGNSAPDKSGLPSDRFSAERTGGSVSTLTIQRTQQEDSAVYLCASSLGTGGYGELFFGEGSRLTVL.

This clone has ten or more counts. The gene calls are TRBV28 and TRBJ2-6; 8 bases are a match to TRBD1. The CDR3 covers 18 residues. The V segment lost 7 bases and the J segment 0 bases; nucleotides outside the gene matches: 11. Germline V gives CDR1 MDHEN, CDR2 SYDVKM. The CDR3 coding sequence is TGTGCCAGCACCCTAGGCGGGACAGGAGCCTCTGGGGCCAACGTCCTGACTTTC. Its translation: CASTLGGTGASGANVLTF.

Remarks on this clone: Germline and junction disagree at one end, which may indicate a read error. The CDR3 DNA reads TGTGCCAGTAGTATAGGGTATTTTTACTACTTC. Its protein is CASSIGYFYYF. The chain employs TRBV19 and TRBJ1-2; D remains ambiguous. CDR1 and CDR2 from the germline V gene are LNHDA and SQIVND (reference sequence). CDR3 length: 11 amino acids.

CDR3 nucleotide sequence: TGTGCCAGCAGTTCTCGTTACGAGCAGTACTTC. Its translation: CASSSRYEQYF. The V and J genes are TRBV28 and TRBJ2-7; D not resolved. The germline V gene has CDR1 MDHEN and CDR2 SYDVKM. CDR3 length: 11 amino acids. With 4 bases removed from V and 4 bases from J, the gap between germline ends came to 5 bases.

This chain uses TRBV29-1 with TRBJ2-4; D remains ambiguous. CDR1 and CDR2 (germline): SQVTM, ANQGSEA. The CDR3 is 12 amino acids. Trimming removed 3 bases at V and 1 base at J, with 4 bases between. The CDR3 loop reads CSVESAKNIQYF. Written as DNA, the CDR3 is TGCAGCGTTGAGTCGGCCAAAAACATTCAGTACTTC.

This clone showed up just once. The chain combines TRBV5-1 with TRBJ2-5; TRBD1 matches at 7 bases. J gave up 7 bases and V 6 bases, and 9 bases lay outside the gene matches. Per the germline V gene, CDR1 is SGHRS and CDR2 is YFSETQ. The CDR3 is 13 residues long. The CDR3 loop is CASTADRVWTQYF. The CDR3 DNA is TGCGCCAGCACAGCTGACAGGGTCTGGACCCAGTACTTC.

V and J are TRBV5-6 and TRBJ1-5, with D unclear. The V and J ends lost 0 bases and 4 bases respectively, with 14 bases between them. CDR3 size: 16 residues. Germline-derived CDR1 and CDR2 are SGHDT and YYEEEE. The CDR3 DNA reads as TGTGCCAGCAGCTTGGGCGGCCTGCCCAAAAATCAGCCCCAGCATTTT. Its translation is CASSLGGLPKNQPQHF. Full variable domain (rest looked up from reference TRBV5-6 and TRBJ1-5): DAGVTQSPTHLIKTRGQQVTLRCSPKSGHDTVSWYQQALGQGPQFIFQYYEEEERQRGNFPDRFSGHQFPNYSSELNVNALLLGDSALYLCASSLGGLPKNQPQHFGDGTRLSIL.

This sequence joins TRBV7-3 and TRBJ2-7, with a possible D match to TRBD1 (6 bases). The CDR3 has 14 residues. CDR1 and CDR2 (germline): SGHTA, FQGTGA. Trimming removed 5 bases at V and 6 bases at J, with 17 bases between. CDR3 in DNA: TGTGCCAGCAGCGGGCCAGGGGTTATTCTCGAGCAGTACTTC. This sequence encodes CASSGPGVILEQYF.

The chain couples TRBV7-6 to TRBJ1-6; a possible D gene is TRBD1 (6 bases). There are 17 residues in the CDR3. V was cut by 5 bases and J by 6 bases, with 20 bases left in between. CDR1 is SGHVS and CDR2 is FNYEAQ in the germline V gene. The CDR3 loop reads CASSGSGGGSINSPLHF. The DNA of the CDR3 is TGTGCCAGCAGCGGGAGCGGTGGGGGCAGCATTAATTCACCCCTCCACTTT.

This clone was detected a few times. J is TRBJ2-7 and V is TRBV19; 8 positions agree with TRBD1. Losses at the gene ends were 5 bases for V and 2 bases for J; bases not matched to a gene: 5. Germline V gene sequence: CDR1 LNHDA, CDR2 SQIVND (reference sequence). The CDR3 contains 14 residues. In DNA, the CDR3 is TGTGCCAGTAGTCCGCTACAGGGGGCCTACGAGCAGTACTTC. Amino acids: CASSPLQGAYEQYF. Drawing the rest from reference TRBV19 and TRBJ2-7, the complete variable domain is DGGITQSPKYLFRKEGQNVTLSCEQNLNHDAMYWYRQDPGQGLRLIYYSQIVNDFQKGDIAEGYSVSREKKESFPLTVTSAQKNPTAFYLCASSPLQGAYEQYFGPGTRLTVT.

The chain is built from TRBV6-5 and TRBJ1-1, with D perhaps matching TRBD1 (6 bases). V was clipped by 0 bases and J by 5 bases, with 13 bases between them. The germline gives CDR1 MNHEY, CDR2 SVGAGI. This CDR3 spans 15 amino acids. The CDR3 DNA reads TGTGCCAGCAGTTACTCGGGGGGGCGAAGGACTGAAGCTTTCTTT. It codes for CASSYSGGRRTEAFF.

The chain joins TRBV7-2 to TRBJ1-6, with 9 bases matching TRBD1. The V segment lost 4 bases and the J segment 8 bases; nucleotides outside the gene matches: 3. The CDR3 spans 14 residues. Germline CDR1 SGHTA, CDR2 FQGNSA. DNA for the CDR3: TGTGCCAGCAGCTGGACAGGGGAGGATTCACCCCTCCACTTT. Protein sequence: CASSWTGEDSPLHF. The whole variable domain, filled in from reference TRBV7-2 and TRBJ1-6, reads GAGVSQSPSNKVTEKGKDVELRCDPISGHTALYWYRQSLGQGLEFLIYFQGNSAPDKSGLPSDRFSAERTGGSVSTLTIQRTQQEDSAVYLCASSWTGEDSPLHFGNGTRLTVT.

The rearrangement uses TRBV10-1 and TRBJ1-6; D call uncertain. Trimming removed 6 bases from V and 8 bases from J, with 17 bases in between. The CDR3 length is 15 residues. CDR1 is WNHNN and CDR2 is SYGVQD in the germline V gene (reference sequence). As DNA, the CDR3 is TGCGCCAGCAGGGCCCAAATCTGGCCCGATTCACCCCTCCACTTT. It translates to CASRAQIWPDSPLHF.

The rearrangement links TRBV4-2 to TRBJ1-1; D ambiguous. This CDR3 is 14 amino acids long. Trimming pared 1 base from V and 1 base from J, leaving 7 bases between. Germline V lookup: CDR1 LGHNA, CDR2 YNFKEQ. The CDR3 sequence is CASSQVNKNTEAFF. CDR3 DNA sequence: TGTGCCAGCAGCCAAGTAAACAAGAACACTGAAGCTTTCTTT.